The 6 T cell receptor beta chains below all came from one sample that was sequenced in a study of blood T cell repertoires in COVID-19. Some clones are missing from TCRdb's copy, which holds only in-frame ones; the method was immunoSEQ multiplex PCR. Among 310,000 or so clones, around 91% were seen once, and the ten largest hold roughly 1.6%. The sequenced sample consisted of PBMCs or T cells enriched from blood (not recorded which). Receptor source: a young woman with acute COVID-19.

This clone was picked up a small number of times. The gene calls are TRBV10-2 and TRBJ2-3, with TRBD1 matching 7 bases. In germline, CDR1 is WSHSY, CDR2 SAAADI. The J segment lost 4 bases and the V segment lost 8 bases, leaving 0 bases of the junction unmatched. The length of the CDR3 is 11 residues. The CDR3 loop reads CASQGADTQYF. In DNA form, the CDR3 reads TGCGCCAGCCAGGGGGCAGATACGCAGTATTTT.

The gene calls are TRBV12-2 and TRBJ2-7; the table's D call, TRBD1, has no DNA check behind it. TRBV12-2 is a known pseudogene. The CDR3 extends over 17 amino acids. Written as DNA, the CDR3 is TGTGCAAGTCGCTTAGTCAGTCGGCAGGGGGCGGCCTACGAGCAGTACTTC. It codes for CASRLVSRQGAAYEQYF.

Points on this clone: Additional DNA sequences in this sample encode the identical CDR3. The rearrangement joins TRBV14 to TRBJ1-1; D is unclear. The CDR3 covers 13 residues. V lost 1 base and J 0 bases, leaving 3 bases between the germline ends. CDR1 is SGHDN, CDR2 FVKESK, per germline. The CDR3 nucleotides read TGTGCCAGCAGCCAAGCATTGAACACTGAAGCTTTCTTT. Translating gives CASSQALNTEAFF.

This clone was found once. The chain combines TRBV7-2 with TRBJ2-3; 11 positions agree with TRBD1. The CDR3 covers 16 residues. The ends lost 1 base at V and 3 bases at J; junction bases unmatched: 3. The germline CDR1 and CDR2 sequences are SGHTA and FQGNSA. CDR3 coding DNA: TGTGCCAGCAGCTTAGGCGGGACAGGGGGAACAGATACGCAGTATTTT. Its translation: CASSLGGTGGTDTQYF.

The chain is built from TRBV4-1 and TRBJ1-5; perhaps TRBD1 as D (5 bases). Trimming removed 1 base at V and 7 bases at J, with 11 bases between. CDR1 is MGHRA and CDR2 is YSYEKL in the germline V gene. This CDR3 has 14 amino acids. In DNA, the CDR3 is TGCGCCAGCAGCCAAGTTGGGGCTTGGCAGCCCCAGCATTTT. It is translated as CASSQVGAWQPQHF.

This clone was detected once. This chain joins TRBV5-1 and TRBJ2-3, with 8 bases lining up with TRBD2. In germline, CDR1 is SGHRS, CDR2 YFSETQ. The CDR3 spans 15 residues. With V trimmed by 2 bases and J by 0 bases, 2 bases remained unmatched. The CDR3: CASSFTSGSTDTQYF. The CDR3 DNA follows: TGCGCCAGCAGCTTTACTAGCGGAAGCACAGATACGCAGTATTTT. Full variable domain (remainder filled in from reference TRBV5-1 and TRBJ2-3): KAGVTQTPRYLIKTRGQQVTLSCSPISGHRSVSWYQQTPGQGLQFLFEYFSETQRNKGNFPGRFSGRQFSNSRSEMNVSTLELGDSALYLCASSFTSGSTDTQYFGPGTRLTVL.